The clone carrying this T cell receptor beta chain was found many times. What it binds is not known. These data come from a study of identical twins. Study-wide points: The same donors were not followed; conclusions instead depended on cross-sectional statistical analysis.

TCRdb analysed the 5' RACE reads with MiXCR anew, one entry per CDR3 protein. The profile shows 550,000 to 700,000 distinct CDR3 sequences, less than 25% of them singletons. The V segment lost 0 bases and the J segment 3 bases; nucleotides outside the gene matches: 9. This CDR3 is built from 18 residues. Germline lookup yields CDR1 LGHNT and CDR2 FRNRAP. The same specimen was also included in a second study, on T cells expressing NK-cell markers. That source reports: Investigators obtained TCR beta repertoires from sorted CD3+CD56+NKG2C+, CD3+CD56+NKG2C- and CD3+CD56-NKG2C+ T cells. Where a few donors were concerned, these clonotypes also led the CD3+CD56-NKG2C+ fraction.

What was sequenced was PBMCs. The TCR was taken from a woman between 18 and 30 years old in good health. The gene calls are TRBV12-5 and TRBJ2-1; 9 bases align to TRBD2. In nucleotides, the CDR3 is TGTGCTAGTGGTTTGGTAGAGGATGGGACTAGCTACTACAATGAGCAGTTCTTC. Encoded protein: CASGLVEDGTSYYNEQFF.